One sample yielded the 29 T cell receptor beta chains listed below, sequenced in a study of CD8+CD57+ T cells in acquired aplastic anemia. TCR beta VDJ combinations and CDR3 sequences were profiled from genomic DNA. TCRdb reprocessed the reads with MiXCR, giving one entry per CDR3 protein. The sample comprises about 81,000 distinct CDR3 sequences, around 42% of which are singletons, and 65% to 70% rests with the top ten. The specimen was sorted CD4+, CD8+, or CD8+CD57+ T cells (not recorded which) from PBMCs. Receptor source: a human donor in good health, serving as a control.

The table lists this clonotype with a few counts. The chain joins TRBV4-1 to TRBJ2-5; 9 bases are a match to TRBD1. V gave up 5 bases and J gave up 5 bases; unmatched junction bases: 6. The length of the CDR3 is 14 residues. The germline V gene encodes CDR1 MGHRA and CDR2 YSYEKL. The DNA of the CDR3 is TGCGCCAGCAGCGAACAGGGGGCTCGGGAGACCCAGTACTTC. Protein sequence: CASSEQGARETQYF.

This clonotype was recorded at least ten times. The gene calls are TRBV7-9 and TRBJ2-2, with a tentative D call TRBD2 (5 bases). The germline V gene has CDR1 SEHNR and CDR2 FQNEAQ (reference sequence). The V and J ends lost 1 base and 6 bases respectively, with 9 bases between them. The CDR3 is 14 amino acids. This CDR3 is CASSLDAGPGELFF. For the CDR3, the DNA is TGTGCCAGCAGCTTAGATGCGGGTCCCGGGGAGCTGTTTTTT.

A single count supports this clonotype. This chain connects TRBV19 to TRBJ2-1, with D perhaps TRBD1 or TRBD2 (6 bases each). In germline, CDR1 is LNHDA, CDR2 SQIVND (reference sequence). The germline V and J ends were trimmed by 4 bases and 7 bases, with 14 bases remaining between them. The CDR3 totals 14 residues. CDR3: CASSTTGGLNEQFF. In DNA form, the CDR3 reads TGTGCCAGTAGTACGACAGGAGGGCTGAATGAGCAGTTCTTC.

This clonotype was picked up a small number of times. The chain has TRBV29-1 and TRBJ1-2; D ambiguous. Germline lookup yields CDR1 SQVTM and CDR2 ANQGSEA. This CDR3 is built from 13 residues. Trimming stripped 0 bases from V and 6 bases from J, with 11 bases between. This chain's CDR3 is CSVEDVKVNGYTF. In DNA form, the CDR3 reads TGCAGCGTTGAAGACGTCAAGGTCAATGGCTACACCTTC.

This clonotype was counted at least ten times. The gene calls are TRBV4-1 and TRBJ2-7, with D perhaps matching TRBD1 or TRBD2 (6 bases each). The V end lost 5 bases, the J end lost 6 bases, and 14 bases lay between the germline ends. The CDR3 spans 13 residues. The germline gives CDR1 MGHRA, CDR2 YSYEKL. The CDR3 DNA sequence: TGCGCCAGCAGCAACGGAGGGGGAAGCGAGCAGTACTTC. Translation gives CASSNGGGSEQYF.

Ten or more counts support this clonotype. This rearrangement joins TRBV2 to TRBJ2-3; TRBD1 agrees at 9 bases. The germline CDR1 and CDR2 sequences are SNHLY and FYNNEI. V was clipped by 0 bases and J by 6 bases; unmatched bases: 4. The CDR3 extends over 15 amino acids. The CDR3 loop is CASSEARTGADTQYF. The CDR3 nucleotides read TGTGCCAGCAGTGAAGCCCGGACAGGGGCCGATACGCAGTATTTT.

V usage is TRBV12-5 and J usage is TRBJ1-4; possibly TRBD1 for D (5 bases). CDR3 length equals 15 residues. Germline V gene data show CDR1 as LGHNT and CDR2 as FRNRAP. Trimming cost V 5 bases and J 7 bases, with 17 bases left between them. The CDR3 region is CASGPPRGGGEKLFF. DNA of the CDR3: TGTGCTAGTGGTCCTCCCCGTGGGGGGGGTGAAAAACTGTTTTTT.

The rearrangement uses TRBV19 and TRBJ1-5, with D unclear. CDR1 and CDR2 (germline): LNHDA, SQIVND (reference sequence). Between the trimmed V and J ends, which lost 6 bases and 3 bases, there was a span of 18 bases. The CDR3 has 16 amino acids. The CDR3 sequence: CASRHRHRDANQPQHF. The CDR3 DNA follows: TGTGCCAGTAGGCACCGTCACCGGGATGCCAATCAGCCCCAGCATTTT.

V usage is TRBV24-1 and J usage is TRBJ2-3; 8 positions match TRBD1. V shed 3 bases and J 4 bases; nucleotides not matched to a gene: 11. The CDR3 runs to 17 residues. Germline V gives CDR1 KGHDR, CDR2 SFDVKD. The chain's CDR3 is CATSDPLDRVVPDTQYF. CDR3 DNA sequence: TGTGCCACCAGTGATCCCCTGGACAGGGTGGTTCCAGATACGCAGTATTTT.

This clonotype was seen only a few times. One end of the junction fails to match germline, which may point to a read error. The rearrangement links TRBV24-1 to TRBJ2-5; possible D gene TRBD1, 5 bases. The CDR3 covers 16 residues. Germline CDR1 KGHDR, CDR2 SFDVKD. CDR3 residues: CASSPEPTGAQETQYF. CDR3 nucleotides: TGTGCCAGCAGTCCCGAACCCACAGGAGCGCAAGAGACCCAGTACTTC.

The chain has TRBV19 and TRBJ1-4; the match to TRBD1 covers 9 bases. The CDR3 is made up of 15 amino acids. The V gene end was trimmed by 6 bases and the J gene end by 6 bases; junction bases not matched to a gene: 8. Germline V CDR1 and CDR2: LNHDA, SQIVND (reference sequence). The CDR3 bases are TGTGCCAGTAGATACCCCGGGACAGGGCATGAAAAACTGTTTTTT. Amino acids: CASRYPGTGHEKLFF.

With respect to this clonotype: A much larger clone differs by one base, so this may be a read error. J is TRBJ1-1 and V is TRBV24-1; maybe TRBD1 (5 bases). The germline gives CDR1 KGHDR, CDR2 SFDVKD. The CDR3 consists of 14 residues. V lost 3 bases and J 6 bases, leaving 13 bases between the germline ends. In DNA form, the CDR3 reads TGTGCCACCAGTGATCCCCTGAGGGGCCCTGAAGCTTTCTTT. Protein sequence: CATSDPLRGPEAFF.

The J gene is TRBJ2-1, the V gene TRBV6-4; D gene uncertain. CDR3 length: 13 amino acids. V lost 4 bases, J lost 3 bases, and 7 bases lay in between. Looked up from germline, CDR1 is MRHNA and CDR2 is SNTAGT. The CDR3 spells CASSVAGYNEQFF. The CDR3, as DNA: TGTGCCAGCAGTGTTGCTGGCTACAATGAGCAGTTCTTC.

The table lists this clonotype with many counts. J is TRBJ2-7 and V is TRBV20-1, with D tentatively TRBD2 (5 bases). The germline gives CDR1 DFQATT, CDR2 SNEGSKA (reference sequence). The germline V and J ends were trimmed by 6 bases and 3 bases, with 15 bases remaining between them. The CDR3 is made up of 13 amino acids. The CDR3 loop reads CSAASSDFYEQYF. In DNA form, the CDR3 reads TGCAGTGCCGCATCCTCGGACTTCTACGAGCAGTACTTC.

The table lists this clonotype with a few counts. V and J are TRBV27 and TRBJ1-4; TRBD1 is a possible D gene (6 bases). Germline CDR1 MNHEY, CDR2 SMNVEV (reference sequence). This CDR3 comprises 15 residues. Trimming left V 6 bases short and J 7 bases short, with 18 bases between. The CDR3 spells CASSLTGLLAEKLFF. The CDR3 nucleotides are TGTGCCAGCAGCTTGACAGGCCTGCTGGCTGAAAAACTGTTTTTT.

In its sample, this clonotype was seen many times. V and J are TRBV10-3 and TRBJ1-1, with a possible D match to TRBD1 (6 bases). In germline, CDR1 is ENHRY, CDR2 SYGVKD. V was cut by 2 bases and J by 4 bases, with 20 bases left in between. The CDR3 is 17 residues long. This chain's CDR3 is CAISEPVRGFEGTEAFF. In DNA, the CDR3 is TGTGCCATCAGTGAGCCCGTTAGGGGGTTCGAGGGCACTGAAGCTTTCTTT.

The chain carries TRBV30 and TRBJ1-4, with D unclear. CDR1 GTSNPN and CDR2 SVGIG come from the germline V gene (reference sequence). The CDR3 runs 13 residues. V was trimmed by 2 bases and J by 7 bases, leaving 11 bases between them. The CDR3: CAWSKRESEKLFF. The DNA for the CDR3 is TGTGCCTGGAGTAAGCGCGAAAGTGAAAAACTGTTTTTT.

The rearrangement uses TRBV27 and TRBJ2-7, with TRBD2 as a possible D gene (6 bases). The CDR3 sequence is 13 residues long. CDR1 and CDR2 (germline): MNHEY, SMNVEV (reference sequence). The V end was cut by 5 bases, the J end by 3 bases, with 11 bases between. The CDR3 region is CASSPGGNYEQYF. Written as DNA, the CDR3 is TGTGCCAGCAGTCCTGGGGGGAACTACGAGCAGTACTTC.

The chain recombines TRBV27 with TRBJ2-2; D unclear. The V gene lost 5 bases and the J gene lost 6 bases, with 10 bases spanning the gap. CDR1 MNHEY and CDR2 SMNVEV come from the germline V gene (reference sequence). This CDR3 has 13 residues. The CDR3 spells CASSPTWAGELFF. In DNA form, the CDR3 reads TGTGCCAGCAGTCCCACGTGGGCCGGGGAGCTGTTTTTT.

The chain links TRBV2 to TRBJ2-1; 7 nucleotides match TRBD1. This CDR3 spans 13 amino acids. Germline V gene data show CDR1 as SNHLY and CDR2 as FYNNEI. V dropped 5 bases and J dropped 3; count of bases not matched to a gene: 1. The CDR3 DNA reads TGTGCCAGCAGTAGACAGGGCTACAATGAGCAGTTCTTC. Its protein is CASSRQGYNEQFF.

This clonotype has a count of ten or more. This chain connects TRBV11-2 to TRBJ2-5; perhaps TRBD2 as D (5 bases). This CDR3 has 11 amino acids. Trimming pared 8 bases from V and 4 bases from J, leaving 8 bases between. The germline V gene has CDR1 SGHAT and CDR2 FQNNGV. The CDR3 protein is CASEGRETQYF. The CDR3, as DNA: TGTGCCAGCGAAGGGAGAGAGACCCAGTACTTC.

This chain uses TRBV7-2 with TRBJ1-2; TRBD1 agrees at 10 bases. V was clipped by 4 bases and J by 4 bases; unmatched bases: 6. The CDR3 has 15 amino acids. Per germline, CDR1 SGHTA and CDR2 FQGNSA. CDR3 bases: TGTGCCAGCAGCTGGACAGGGGGAGCTCCCTATGGCTACACCTTC. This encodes CASSWTGGAPYGYTF.

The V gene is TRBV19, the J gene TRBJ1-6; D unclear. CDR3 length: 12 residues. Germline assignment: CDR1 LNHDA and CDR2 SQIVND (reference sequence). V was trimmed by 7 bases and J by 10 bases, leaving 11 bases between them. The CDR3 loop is CASNSVLSPLHF. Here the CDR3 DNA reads TGTGCCAGTAACTCAGTTTTGTCACCCCTCCACTTT.

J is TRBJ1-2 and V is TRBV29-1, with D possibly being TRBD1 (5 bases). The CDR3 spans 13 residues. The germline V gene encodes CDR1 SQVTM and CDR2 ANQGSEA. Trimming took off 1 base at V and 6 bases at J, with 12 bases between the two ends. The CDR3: CSVEGGRVDGYTF. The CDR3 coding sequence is TGCAGCGTTGAAGGGGGACGGGTTGATGGCTACACCTTC. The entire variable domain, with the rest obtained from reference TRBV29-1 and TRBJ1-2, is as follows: SAVISQKPSRDICQRGTSLTIQCQVDSQVTMMFWYRQQPGQSLTLIATANQGSEATYESGFVIDKFPISRPNLTFSTLTVSNMSPEDSSIYLCSVEGGRVDGYTFGSGTRLTVV.

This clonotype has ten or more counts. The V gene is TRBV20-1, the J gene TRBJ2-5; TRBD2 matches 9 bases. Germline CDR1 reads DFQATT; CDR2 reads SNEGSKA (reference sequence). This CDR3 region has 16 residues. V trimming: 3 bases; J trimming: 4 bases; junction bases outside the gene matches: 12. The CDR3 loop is CSAREGAGGKLETQYF. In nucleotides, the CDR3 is TGCAGTGCTAGGGAGGGAGCGGGGGGAAAGTTAGAGACCCAGTACTTC.

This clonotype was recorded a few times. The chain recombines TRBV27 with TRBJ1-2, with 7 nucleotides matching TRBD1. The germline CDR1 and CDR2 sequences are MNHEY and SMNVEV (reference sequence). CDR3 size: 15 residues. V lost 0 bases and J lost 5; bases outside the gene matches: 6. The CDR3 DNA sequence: TGTGCCAGCAGTTTATCCGGGACAGAGACTTATGGCTACACCTTC. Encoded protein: CASSLSGTETYGYTF.

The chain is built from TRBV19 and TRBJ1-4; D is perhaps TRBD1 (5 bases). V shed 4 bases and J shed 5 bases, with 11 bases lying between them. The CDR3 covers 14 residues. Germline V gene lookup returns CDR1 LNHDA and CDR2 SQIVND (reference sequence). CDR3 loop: CASSTRGANEKLFF. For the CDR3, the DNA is TGTGCCAGTAGTACGAGGGGAGCAAATGAAAAACTGTTTTTT.

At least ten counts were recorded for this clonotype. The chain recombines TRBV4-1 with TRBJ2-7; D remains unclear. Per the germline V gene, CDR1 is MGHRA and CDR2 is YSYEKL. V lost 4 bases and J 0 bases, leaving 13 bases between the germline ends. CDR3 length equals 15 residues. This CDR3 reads CASSPSPESSYEQYF. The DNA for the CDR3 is TGCGCCAGCAGCCCAAGTCCCGAAAGCTCCTACGAGCAGTACTTC.

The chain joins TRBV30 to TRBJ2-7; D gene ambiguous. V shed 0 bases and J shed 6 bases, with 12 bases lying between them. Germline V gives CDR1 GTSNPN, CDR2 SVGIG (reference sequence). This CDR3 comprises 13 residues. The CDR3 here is CAWSVGSSGEQYF. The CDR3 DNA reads TGTGCCTGGAGTGTAGGGTCTTCGGGCGAGCAGTACTTC.